The following is a T cell receptor beta chain sequence with its context. The sample originates from a study of blood T cell repertoires in COVID-19. Authors' data handling: Reference gene primer amplification yielded estimated nucleated cell counts. Sequencing used immunoSEQ multiplex PCR; TCRdb keeps in-frame clones, though not all of them. V and J calls and clone size are given by that table; D and trimming were obtained from the DNA. The data show 150,000 to 200,000 clones, with approximately 90% seen just once and approximately 4.5% held by the top ten. Trimming cost V 6 bases and J 8 bases, with 10 bases left between them. The germline gives CDR1 MNHEY, CDR2 SMNVEV (reference sequence). CDR3 length: 12 residues.

This sequence was found in a human donor in a cohort sampled during active COVID-19. Source material: peripheral blood. The genes are TRBV27 and TRBJ2-2; no firm D call. The CDR3 bases are TGTGCCAGCAGGCCTATGACAGGGGAGCTGTTTTTT. It codes for CASRPMTGELFF.